This is a list of T cell receptor beta chains from one sample in a study of blood T cell repertoires in COVID-19. Measured with immunoSEQ multiplex PCR; TCRdb has only the in-frame clones, and not every one. The table lists around 300,000 clones, 89% of them singletons, with 1.5% to 2% in the top ten. Specimen: PBMCs or T cells enriched from blood (not recorded which). These receptors were collected from a woman in her forties who had recovered from COVID-19. The CDR3 runs from the conserved cysteine through the conserved F or W. Fields, in order: V gene, J gene, clone size, D gene, CDR3 DNA, CDR3 protein. D genes are given only for firm matches. Size is stated for part of the rows, as once, few or many counts, or as a class when the clone is expanded.

v_call: TRBV6-5; j_call: TRBJ1-5; clone_size: NA; d_call: NA; cdr3_nt: TGTGCCAGCAGTTACCGACAGGGCAATCAGCCCCAGCATTTT; cdr3_aa: CASSYRQGNQPQHF
v_call: TRBV7-9; j_call: TRBJ2-1; clone_size: NA; d_call: TRBD1; cdr3_nt: TGTGCCAGCAGCTTAGGCGGGACAGGGACCAATGAGCAGTTCTTC; cdr3_aa: CASSLGGTGTNEQFF
v_call: TRBV5-4; j_call: TRBJ1-3; clone_size: NA; d_call: NA; cdr3_nt: TGTGCCAGCAGGTCTGGCGGGGGGGACTCTGGAAACACCATATATTTT; cdr3_aa: CASRSGGGDSGNTIYF
v_call: TRBV18; j_call: TRBJ1-3; clone_size: NA; d_call: TRBD1; cdr3_nt: TGTGCCAGCTCACGCACCCGGGACAGCTCTGGAAACACCATATATTTT; cdr3_aa: CASSRTRDSSGNTIYF
v_call: TRBV29-1; j_call: TRBJ2-3; clone_size: NA; d_call: NA; cdr3_nt: TGCAGCGTTGATCCCGTCACAGATACGCAGTATTTT; cdr3_aa: CSVDPVTDTQYF
v_call: TRBV5-5; j_call: TRBJ2-7; clone_size: NA; d_call: NA; cdr3_nt: TGTGCCAGCGTCCAGGGGCCCGAGCAGTACTTC; cdr3_aa: CASVQGPEQYF
v_call: TRBV12-5; j_call: TRBJ1-5; clone_size: few; d_call: NA; cdr3_nt: TGTGCTAGTGGACTCCAGGGATATCAGCCCCAGCATTTT; cdr3_aa: CASGLQGYQPQHF
v_call: TRBV7-6; j_call: TRBJ2-3; clone_size: once; d_call: TRBD2; cdr3_nt: TGTGCCAGCAGCTTAGCGGGGGGGAGCACAGATACGCAGTATTTT; cdr3_aa: CASSLAGGSTDTQYF
v_call: TRBV27; j_call: TRBJ1-4; clone_size: NA; d_call: TRBD1; cdr3_nt: TGTGCCAGCAGCTCTCGGACAGGAGGAAATGAAAAACTGTTTTTT; cdr3_aa: CASSSRTGGNEKLFF
v_call: TRBV4-1; j_call: TRBJ2-3; clone_size: NA; d_call: TRBD2; cdr3_nt: TGCGCCAGCAGCCAAGAGAGGACTAGCGGGAGTCAAAATACGCAGTATTTT; cdr3_aa: CASSQERTSGSQNTQYF
v_call: TRBV30; j_call: TRBJ2-5; clone_size: NA; d_call: TRBD1; cdr3_nt: TGTGCCCTAAGCCGGGACAGGGTACGGGAGACCCAGTACTTC; cdr3_aa: CALSRDRVRETQYF
v_call: TRBV5-1; j_call: TRBJ2-2; clone_size: NA; d_call: TRBD1; cdr3_nt: TGCGCCAGCAGCGGTTCCGGGACAGGGTTAACCGGGGAGCTGTTTTTT; cdr3_aa: CASSGSGTGLTGELFF
v_call: TRBV14; j_call: TRBJ1-6; clone_size: once; d_call: NA; cdr3_nt: TGTGCCAGCAGCCAATATACAGGTGTAAATAATTCACCCCTCCACTTT; cdr3_aa: CASSQYTGVNNSPLHF
v_call: TRBV10-2; j_call: TRBJ1-1; clone_size: NA; d_call: TRBD1; cdr3_nt: TGCGCCAGCCGGACGGCAGGGGGCGGATTGGCTGAAGCTTTCTTT; cdr3_aa: CASRTAGGGLAEAFF
v_call: TRBV27; j_call: TRBJ1-2; clone_size: NA; d_call: NA; cdr3_nt: TGTGCCAGCAGAACAGCCACAGGGCAGGATGGCTACACCTTC; cdr3_aa: CASRTATGQDGYTF
v_call: TRBV27; j_call: TRBJ1-5; clone_size: NA; d_call: TRBD1; cdr3_nt: TGTGCCAGCAGTCCGGACAGGGGCAATCAGCCCCAGCATTTT; cdr3_aa: CASSPDRGNQPQHF
v_call: TRBV5-1; j_call: TRBJ1-1; clone_size: NA; d_call: TRBD1; cdr3_nt: TGCGCCAGTCAGGGACAGGGTGACACTGAAGCTTTCTTT; cdr3_aa: CASQGQGDTEAFF
v_call: TRBV7-2; j_call: TRBJ1-4; clone_size: once; d_call: NA; cdr3_nt: TGTGCCAGCAGCTCCCGGCCACAGGGCGGTGAAAAACTGTTTTTT; cdr3_aa: CASSSRPQGGEKLFF
v_call: TRBV4-1; j_call: TRBJ1-2; clone_size: NA; d_call: NA; cdr3_nt: TGCGCCAGCAGCCAAGGGCCAGGGGTAGGCGGCTACACCTTC; cdr3_aa: CASSQGPGVGGYTF
v_call: TRBV30; j_call: TRBJ1-1; clone_size: NA; d_call: NA; cdr3_nt: TGTGCCTGGAGTGTAGGGGTGAACACTGAAGCTTTCTTT; cdr3_aa: CAWSVGVNTEAFF
v_call: TRBV3-1/TRBV3-2; j_call: TRBJ1-2; clone_size: NA; d_call: TRBD1; cdr3_nt: TGTGCCAGCAGCCAAGGAAGGGGGCGCGTGAGTTATGGCTACACCTTC; cdr3_aa: CASSQGRGRVSYGYTF
v_call: TRBV12-3/TRBV12-4; j_call: TRBJ1-2; clone_size: NA; d_call: NA; cdr3_nt: TGTGCCAGCAGCCCCAGGGGTGGCTATGGCTACACCTTC; cdr3_aa: CASSPRGGYGYTF
v_call: TRBV4-1; j_call: TRBJ1-2; clone_size: NA; d_call: NA; cdr3_nt: TGCGCCAGCAGCCAGATACAGGGTATCGGCTATGGCTACACCTTC; cdr3_aa: CASSQIQGIGYGYTF
v_call: TRBV19; j_call: TRBJ2-2; clone_size: NA; d_call: NA; cdr3_nt: TGTGCCAGTACCATACTAAACACCGGGGAGCTGTTTTTT; cdr3_aa: CASTILNTGELFF
v_call: TRBV3-1/TRBV3-2; j_call: TRBJ1-3; clone_size: few; d_call: NA; cdr3_nt: TGTGCCAGCAGAAACCGGGACACAGGAAACACCATATATTTT; cdr3_aa: CASRNRDTGNTIYF
v_call: TRBV12-3/TRBV12-4; j_call: TRBJ1-4; clone_size: NA; d_call: NA; cdr3_nt: TGTGCCAGCAGTTTTTATCGGGGAAAACTGTTTTTT; cdr3_aa: CASSFYRGKLFF
v_call: TRBV7-6; j_call: TRBJ1-1; clone_size: few; d_call: NA; cdr3_nt: TGTGCCAGCAGCTCCCGGGGGGGAGGGAATACTGAAGCTTTCTTT; cdr3_aa: CASSSRGGGNTEAFF
v_call: TRBV2; j_call: TRBJ2-3; clone_size: NA; d_call: NA; cdr3_nt: TGTGCCAGCAGTGACCGCGGCTACCGTAGCACAGATACGCAGTATTTT; cdr3_aa: CASSDRGYRSTDTQYF